Listed here is a single T cell receptor beta chain. Its antigen remains unknown. Multiplex touch-down PCR amplified TRB using TRB-A and TRB-B pools in one tube. TCRdb reprocessed the multiplex PCR reads, with one entry per CDR3 protein and no DNA. The sample table sets out around 3,200 distinct CDR3 sequences. These data originate in a study of T cell clusters in autoimmune cytopenias. About the research overall: A median of approximately 47,000 TRB reads per sample yielded a median around 2,500 distinct clonotypes.

TRB was amplified from 250 ng of peripheral blood genomic DNA per sample. Broader study findings: Healthy donors had 2.5 to 3-fold more exclusive TRB clusters than active autoimmune hepatitis patients. TRB repertoire shifts in secondary cytopenia and chronic lymphocytic leukemia mostly reflected lymphoma, not autoimmunity. Comparing secondary cytopenia with chronic lymphocytic leukemia showed no cluster-lack signature, apparently masked by lymphoma repertoire.

Germline CDR1 and CDR2: MNHNS and SASEGT. CDR3 size: 13 residues. The chain employs TRBV6-1 and TRBJ1-3; no DNA is available, so the TRBD1 call from TCRdb remains unchecked. Sequencing was done on a sample of peripheral blood. The source is a human donor with an autoimmune cytopenia or autoimmune hepatitis (not recorded which). CDR3 sequence reads: CASSERQANTIYF.